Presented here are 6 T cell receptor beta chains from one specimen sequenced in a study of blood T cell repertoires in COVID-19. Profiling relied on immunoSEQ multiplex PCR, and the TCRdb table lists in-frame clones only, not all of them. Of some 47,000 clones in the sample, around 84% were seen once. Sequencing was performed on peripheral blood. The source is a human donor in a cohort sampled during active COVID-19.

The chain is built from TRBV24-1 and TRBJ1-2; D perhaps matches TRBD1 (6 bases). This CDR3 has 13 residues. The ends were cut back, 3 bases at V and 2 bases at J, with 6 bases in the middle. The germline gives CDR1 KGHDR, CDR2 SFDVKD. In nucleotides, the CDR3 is TGTGCCACCAGTGATCAGGGGAACTATGGCTACACCTTC. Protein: CATSDQGNYGYTF.

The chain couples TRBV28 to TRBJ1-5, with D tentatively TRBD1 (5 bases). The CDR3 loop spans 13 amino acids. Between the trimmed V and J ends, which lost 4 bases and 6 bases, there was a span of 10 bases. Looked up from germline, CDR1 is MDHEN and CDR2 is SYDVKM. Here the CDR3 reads CASSSSQGQPQHF. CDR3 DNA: TGTGCCAGCAGTTCCTCCCAGGGTCAGCCCCAGCATTTT.

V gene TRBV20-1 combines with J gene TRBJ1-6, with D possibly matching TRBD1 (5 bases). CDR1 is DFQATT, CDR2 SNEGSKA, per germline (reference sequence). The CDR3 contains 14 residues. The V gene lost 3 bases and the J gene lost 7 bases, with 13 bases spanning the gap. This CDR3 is CSASQGARNSPLHF. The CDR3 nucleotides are TGCAGTGCTAGTCAGGGCGCCAGGAATTCACCCCTCCACTTT.

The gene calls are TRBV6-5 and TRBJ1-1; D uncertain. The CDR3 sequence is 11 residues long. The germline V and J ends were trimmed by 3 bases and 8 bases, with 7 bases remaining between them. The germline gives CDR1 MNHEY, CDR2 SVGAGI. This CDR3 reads CASSYRTEAFF. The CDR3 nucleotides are TGTGCCAGCAGTTATCGAACAGAAGCTTTCTTT.

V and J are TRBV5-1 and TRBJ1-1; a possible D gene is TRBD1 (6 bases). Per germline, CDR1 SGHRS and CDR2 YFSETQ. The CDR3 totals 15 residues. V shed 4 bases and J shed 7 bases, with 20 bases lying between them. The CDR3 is CASSNLDSGEGEAFF. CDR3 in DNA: TGCGCCAGCAGCAACCTGGACAGCGGAGAGGGTGAAGCTTTCTTT.

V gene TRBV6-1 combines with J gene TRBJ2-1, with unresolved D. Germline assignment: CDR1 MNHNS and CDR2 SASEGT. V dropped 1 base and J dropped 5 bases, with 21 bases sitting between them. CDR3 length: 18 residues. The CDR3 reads CASSEDPPVQQSHNEQFF. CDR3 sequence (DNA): TGTGCCAGCAGTGAAGATCCCCCAGTCCAACAGAGTCACAATGAGCAGTTCTTC.